The 25 T cell receptor beta chains below were found in one sample sequenced in a study of vaccination and CD4 T cells after COVID-19. Treatment meaning: approximately nine-day PBMC culture with coronavirus spike peptide pools or control peptides (ViraFEST assay). The Oncomine TCR Beta short-read assay sequenced DNA from cultured CD4+ T cells. Each CDR3 protein gets one entry after TCRdb re-called the PCR reads with MiXCR. The table shows approximately 10,000 distinct CDR3 sequences, with about two thirds occurring only once. No antigen has been identified for these receptors. The sequenced material came from CD4+ T cells from blood, cultured in vitro. The receptors stem from a human donor who had recovered from COVID-19.

The chain carries TRBV3-1 and TRBJ2-6; 7 nucleotides align to TRBD1. The CDR3 runs to 15 residues. After removal of 5 bases from V and 2 bases from J, the junction contained 3 bases not matched to a gene. Germline V gene data show CDR1 as LGHDT and CDR2 as YNNKEL (reference sequence). This CDR3 is CASSVQGTGANVLTF. The CDR3 coding sequence is TGTGCCAGCAGCGTACAGGGGACTGGGGCCAACGTCCTGACTTTC.

This clonotype has only a few counts. This rearrangement joins TRBV2 to TRBJ2-5, with D perhaps matching TRBD1 (5 bases). From germline, CDR1 is SNHLY and CDR2 FYNNEI. The V end lost 4 bases, the J end lost 2 bases, and 8 bases lay between the germline ends. CDR3 length: 13 amino acids. The CDR3 loop is CASSGDRQETQYF. The CDR3 bases are TGTGCCAGCAGTGGCGACAGACAAGAGACCCAGTACTTC.

The rearrangement joins TRBV21-1 to TRBJ1-1. TRBV21-1 is marked as a pseudogene. This CDR3 spans 13 amino acids. The CDR3 is CASSKGGNTEAFF. DNA of the CDR3: TGTGCCAGCAGCAAAGGAGGGAACACTGAAGCTTTCTTT.

This clonotype occurred once. The genes are TRBV6-1 and TRBJ1-3; D gene unclear. V was trimmed by 1 base and J by 0 bases, leaving 10 bases between them. Germline CDR1 is MNHNS and CDR2 is SASEGT. This CDR3 has 16 amino acids. The CDR3 DNA reads as TGTGCCAGCAGTGAAGGTGTCAGCCCCTCTGGAAACACCATATATTTT. Protein sequence: CASSEGVSPSGNTIYF.

This clonotype was observed a few times. J is TRBJ2-3 and V is TRBV12-3 or TRBV12-4, with D uncertain. This CDR3 is 12 amino acids long. V lost 5 bases and J 2 bases, leaving 5 bases between the germline ends. CDR3: CASSPSTDTQYF. CDR3 bases: TGTGCCAGCAGTCCATCCACAGATACGCAGTATTTT.

CDR3 bases: TGTGCCAGCAGCGAGAGAGGCGGGAGGGCCCGGGTTAAAACAGATACGCAGTATTTT. Amino acids: CASSERGGRARVKTDTQYF. V is TRBV12-3 or TRBV12-4 and J is TRBJ2-3, with 9 bases aligning to TRBD2. Losses at the gene ends were 6 bases for V and 3 bases for J; bases not matched to a gene: 19. This CDR3 has 19 amino acids.

The chain employs TRBV18 and TRBJ1-2; D is undetermined. The CDR3 spans 14 residues. Trimming left V 1 base short and J 2 bases short, with 8 bases between. The germline gives CDR1 KGHSH, CDR2 LQKENI. The CDR3: CASSPLVQNYGYTF. In DNA form, the CDR3 reads TGTGCCAGCTCACCACTCGTCCAAAACTATGGCTACACCTTC.

The chain employs TRBV11-2 and TRBJ2-4; 8 positions agree with TRBD2. Trimming at V came to 3 bases and at J to 7 bases, leaving 14 bases not matched to a gene. The CDR3 covers 17 residues. Per germline, CDR1 SGHAT and CDR2 FQNNGV. CDR3 amino acids: CASSLQPGLVPMNIQYF. CDR3 DNA sequence: TGTGCCAGCAGCTTGCAACCGGGACTAGTCCCTATGAACATTCAGTACTTC.

V is TRBV11-3 and J is TRBJ2-3; TRBD2 matches at 10 bases. This CDR3 has 14 residues. CDR1 and CDR2 from the germline V gene are SGHNT and YENEEA. Germline trimming cut 5 bases from V and 3 bases from J; bases unmatched to any gene: 2. Here the CDR3 DNA reads TGTGCCAGCAGCATTAGCGGGGGGACAGATACGCAGTATTTT. Translated, it gives CASSISGGTDTQYF.

V and J are TRBV10-1 and TRBJ2-3, with 9 bases matching TRBD2. V lost 4 bases and J lost 6; bases outside the gene matches: 5. Germline V gives CDR1 WNHNN, CDR2 SYGVQD (reference sequence). The CDR3 is 14 amino acids. CDR3 protein: CASSVSGRGDTQYF. For the CDR3, the DNA is TGCGCCAGCAGTGTTAGCGGGAGAGGCGATACGCAGTATTTT.

The CDR3 loop reads CASRAGTGGFPNYGYTF. The DNA of the CDR3 is TGTGCCAGCAGAGCCGGGACAGGGGGCTTCCCTAACTATGGCTACACCTTC. J is TRBJ1-2 and V is TRBV6-4; 12 positions agree with TRBD1. With V trimmed by 6 bases and J by 0 bases, 8 bases remained unmatched. CDR1 is MRHNA and CDR2 is SNTAGT in the germline V gene. The CDR3 has 17 amino acids.

The chain combines TRBV12-3 or TRBV12-4 with TRBJ2-2; TRBD1 matches 9 bases. CDR3 length: 16 amino acids. Losses at the gene ends were 6 bases for V and 2 bases for J; bases not matched to a gene: 7. CDR3 protein: CASSRRTGANTGELFF. The CDR3 nucleotides are TGTGCCAGCAGCCGACGGACAGGGGCTAACACCGGGGAGCTGTTTTTT.

The chain joins TRBV27 to TRBJ2-1, with D hard to call. The CDR3 sequence is 11 residues long. Trimming took 5 bases from V and 5 from J, leaving 4 bases between them. Germline V CDR1 and CDR2: MNHEY, SMNVEV (reference sequence). Here the CDR3 DNA reads TGTGCCAGCAGTCGCAACAATGAGCAGTTCTTC. Translated, it gives CASSRNNEQFF.

For this clonotype: This may stem from a read error, because a much larger clone lies one nucleotide away. The CDR3 spells CGARSGFHTF. CDR3 nucleotide sequence: TGCGGTGCTAGGTCGGGTTTTCACACCTTC. The chain recombines TRBV20-1 with TRBJ1-2, with no clear D. Germline CDR1 reads DFQATT; CDR2 reads SNEGSKA (reference sequence). The length of the CDR3 is 10 residues.

The V gene is TRBV7-9, the J gene TRBJ1-5, with D possibly TRBD1 on 5 matching bases. Trimming removed 0 bases at V and 1 base at J, with 13 bases between. Germline CDR1 reads SEHNR; CDR2 reads FQNEAQ (reference sequence). This CDR3 has 17 residues. Written as DNA, the CDR3 is TGTGCCAGCAGCTTAGCGTTGGGGACTGAGAGCAATCAGCCCCAGCATTTT. The encoded protein is CASSLALGTESNQPQHF.

The chain uses TRBV7-9 and TRBJ1-2, with unresolved D. CDR1 is SEHNR and CDR2 is FQNEAQ in the germline V gene (reference sequence). Trimming took off 5 bases at V and 7 bases at J, with 17 bases between the two ends. CDR3 length: 14 amino acids. As DNA, the CDR3 is TGTGCCAGCAGCCCTCCCCGTGAGGGAGGTGGCTACACCTTC. Translated, it gives CASSPPREGGGYTF.

The chain is built from TRBV19 and TRBJ1-1; D not resolved. V was clipped by 6 bases and J by 4 bases, with 9 bases between them. The germline V gene has CDR1 LNHDA and CDR2 SQIVND (reference sequence). This CDR3 contains 12 residues. The CDR3 DNA reads as TGTGCCAGTAGAAGGGCCTCCACTGAAGCTTTCTTT. Translated: CASRRASTEAFF.

The J gene is TRBJ2-2, the V gene TRBV28, with TRBD1 matching over 7 bases. Germline CDR1 is MDHEN and CDR2 is SYDVKM. The V segment lost 6 bases and the J segment 4 bases; nucleotides outside the gene matches: 8. This CDR3 region has 15 residues. The CDR3 protein is CASRLVQGLTGELFF. In DNA, the CDR3 is TGTGCCAGCAGATTAGTACAGGGGCTCACCGGGGAGCTGTTTTTT.

The chain employs TRBV7-8 and TRBJ1-1, with a weak D call TRBD1 (5 bases). Germline CDR1 and CDR2: SGHVS and FQNEAQ. Trimming stripped 3 bases from V and 7 bases from J, with 15 bases between. This CDR3 is 14 amino acids long. The chain's CDR3 is CASSFSSRQYEAFF. The CDR3 DNA reads TGTGCCAGCAGCTTCTCCAGCCGACAGTATGAAGCTTTCTTT.

The chain links TRBV7-9 to TRBJ2-5; D gene ambiguous. Germline CDR1 is SEHNR and CDR2 is FQNEAQ (reference sequence). This CDR3 region has 15 residues. The V end was cut by 1 base, the J end by 5 bases, with 14 bases between. The CDR3 region is CASSLVSGFEETQYF. The CDR3, as DNA: TGTGCCAGCAGCTTAGTATCTGGGTTCGAGGAGACCCAGTACTTC.

The chain combines TRBV28 with TRBJ2-4, with D perhaps TRBD1 or TRBD2 (5 bases each). Trimming took off 7 bases at V and 0 bases at J, with 10 bases between the two ends. Germline loops: CDR1 MDHEN, CDR2 SYDVKM. The CDR3 covers 14 residues. CDR3 DNA: TGTGCCAGCACGGGGCCGTTAGCCAAAAACATTCAGTACTTC. Translation gives CASTGPLAKNIQYF. The variable domain in full, with the rest retrieved from reference TRBV28 and TRBJ2-4, is DVKVTQSSRYLVKRTGEKVFLECVQDMDHENMFWYRQDPGLGLRLIYFSYDVKMKEKGDIPEGYSVSREKKERFSLILESASTNQTSMYLCASTGPLAKNIQYFGAGTRLSVL.

The V and J genes are TRBV6-1 and TRBJ1-3, with D possibly matching TRBD1 (5 bases). The CDR3 has 16 amino acids. Between the trimmed V and J ends, which lost 5 bases and 4 bases, there was a span of 18 bases. Germline CDR1 and CDR2: MNHNS and SASEGT. The CDR3 DNA reads TGTGCCAGCAGTAACCAGGGCGGCTGGGCGGGAAACACCATATATTTT. Translation gives CASSNQGGWAGNTIYF.

The table lists this clonotype with a few counts. V and J are TRBV12-3 or TRBV12-4 and TRBJ2-3, with a tentative D call TRBD2 (5 bases). Trimming shortened V by 6 bases and J by 2 bases, and 18 bases separated the two germline ends. This CDR3 is built from 16 residues. CDR3: CASRINTRTSTDTQYF. Written as DNA, the CDR3 is TGTGCCAGCAGAATCAACACTAGGACCTCCACAGATACGCAGTATTTT.

The J gene is TRBJ2-2, the V gene TRBV19, with D maybe TRBD1 (6 bases). The CDR3 has 15 amino acids. Germline-derived CDR1 and CDR2 are LNHDA and SQIVND (reference sequence). V was pared by 3 bases and J by 1 base, with 9 bases between. The CDR3 is CASSITGMNTGELFF. The CDR3 DNA reads TGTGCCAGTAGTATCACAGGGATGAACACCGGGGAGCTGTTTTTT.

The chain combines TRBV18 with TRBJ2-2; D tentatively reads TRBD1 or TRBD2 (6 bases each). Trimming stripped 1 base from V and 0 bases from J, with 15 bases between. CDR3 length equals 18 residues. Per the germline V gene, CDR1 is KGHSH and CDR2 is LQKENI. The CDR3 protein is CASSPRGGDRPNTGELFF. CDR3 DNA: TGTGCCAGCTCACCACGGGGAGGTGACAGGCCGAACACCGGGGAGCTGTTTTTT.